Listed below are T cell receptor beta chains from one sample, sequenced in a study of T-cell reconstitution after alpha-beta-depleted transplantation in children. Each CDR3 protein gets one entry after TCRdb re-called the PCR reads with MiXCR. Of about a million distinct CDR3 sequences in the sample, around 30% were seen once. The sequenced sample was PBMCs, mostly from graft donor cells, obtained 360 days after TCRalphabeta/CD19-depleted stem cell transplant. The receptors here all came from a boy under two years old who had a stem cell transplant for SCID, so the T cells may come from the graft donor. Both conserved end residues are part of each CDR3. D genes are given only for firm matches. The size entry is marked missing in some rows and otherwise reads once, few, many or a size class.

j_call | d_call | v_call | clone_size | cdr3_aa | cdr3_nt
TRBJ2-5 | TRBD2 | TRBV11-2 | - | CASSLTAGVTETQYF | TGTGCCAGCAGCTTAACGGCGGGGGTGACAGAGACCCAGTACTTC
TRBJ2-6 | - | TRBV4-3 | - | CASSQDDQGLKAGANVLTF | TGCGCCAGCAGCCAAGATGACCAGGGATTGAAAGCTGGGGCCAACGTCCTGACTTTC
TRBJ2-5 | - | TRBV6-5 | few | CASSYFSGDQETQYF | TGTGCCAGCAGTTACTTCAGCGGTGACCAAGAGACCCAGTACTTC
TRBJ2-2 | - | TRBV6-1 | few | CASSPPVGANTGELFF | TGTGCCAGCAGTCCCCCCGTCGGGGCGAACACCGGGGAGCTGTTTTTT
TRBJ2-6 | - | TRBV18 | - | CASSPPLGGPGANVLTF | TGTGCCAGCTCACCACCGTTAGGGGGACCTGGGGCCAACGTCCTGACTTTC
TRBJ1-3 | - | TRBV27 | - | CASSLSRGRNTIYF | TGTGCCAGCAGTTTATCCAGGGGTCGCAACACCATATATTTT
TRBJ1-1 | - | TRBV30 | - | CAWSLGTAMNTEAFF | TGTGCCTGGAGTCTGGGGACTGCCATGAACACTGAAGCTTTCTTT
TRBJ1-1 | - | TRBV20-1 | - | CSARDGRTSGNTEAFF | TGCAGTGCTAGAGATGGTCGTACCAGTGGGAACACTGAAGCTTTCTTT
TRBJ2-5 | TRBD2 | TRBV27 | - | CASSVGLAGNQETQYF | TGTGCCAGCAGTGTGGGACTAGCGGGCAACCAAGAGACCCAGTACTTC
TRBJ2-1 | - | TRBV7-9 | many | CASSLDQVVNEQFF | TGTGCCAGCAGCTTAGACCAGGTCGTCAATGAGCAGTTCTTC
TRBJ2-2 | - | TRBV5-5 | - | CASSRVRQGNTGELFF | TGTGCCAGCAGCCGGGTGCGGCAGGGCAACACCGGGGAGCTGTTTTTT